This T cell receptor (beta chain) was obtained from a study of blood T cell repertoires in COVID-19 (dated by TCRdb to the early 2020s). Context from the whole study: Collaborator samples came from the United States, Italy and Spain and covered acute and convalescent phases of COVID-19. The material from the prospective study consisted of cDNA or gDNA derived from T cells, B-cell-depleted T cells, or PBMCs. The dataset comprised deeply sampled blood TCRbeta repertoires from subjects exposed to, actively infected with, or recovered from COVID-19. The repertoires were made available in a free public database intended to serve as a resource for research on the immune response to SARS-CoV-2. Samples were obtained from the ongoing ImmuneRACE study (first 160 participants) and from over 1,000 subjects provided by 6 global collaborators. Nearly every sample came with metadata listing a de-identified subject ID, COVID-19 status, age in years and sex. Where HLA class I and class II types were available, the types were taken from metadata supplied by the sample provider, not from assay-based typing. Broader findings and caveats from the paper: How much clinical and demographic metadata was included differed by source and by participant, and the metadata was provided uncurated.

In the case of this clone: Its binding antigen is unknown. No base-level quality is on record; no much larger clone is a single base apart.

The CDR3 covers 17 residues, taking in both the cysteine and the phenylalanine. This entry keeps only the CDR3 DNA: 51 bases, framed from base 1. For CDR1 and CDR2, the germline V gene lists SNHLY and FYNNEI. For this chain, trimming is 1 base at the V end and 0 bases at the J end, and the number of junction bases without a gene match is 5. TCRbeta CDR3 regions were amplified from genomic DNA using the immunoSEQ Assay, a bias-controlled multiplex PCR. The authors' analysis ran thus. Within the assay, amplification of reference gene primers was used to estimate how many nucleated cells each sample contained. To quantify the absolute abundance of each unique TCRbeta CDR3 rearrangement, sequence reads were collapsed and filtered. For each sample, productive Simpson clonality was calculated as the square root of Simpson's diversity index across productive rearrangements. Drawn from immuneACCESS, this table holds only the in-frame rearrangements with V and J called that TCRdb kept. Clones are partly lost; checked studies trace under half to an unresolved V gene and leave the rest unexplained. V and J calls plus clone size are reproduced from that table; the DNA served to infer D and trimming. The sample includes around 300,000 clones, with approximately 88% observed a single time. About 5% of the sample is in the top ten clones.

Participants in the prospective study were enrolled through a virtual design, were aged about 18 to 100 years, and lived in approximately 24 United States geographic areas. In the prospective study, participants were assigned to cohorts based on the clinical history participants reported in a screening survey and a study questionnaire. Recovered participants in ImmuneRACE Cohort 3 were defined by two consecutive negative NP/OP PCR tests, clearance by a healthcare professional, or resolution of symptoms. Each participant in the prospective study had whole blood, serum and a nasopharyngeal or oropharyngeal swab collected by mobile phlebotomists. Participants in the prospective study had the option to provide additional blood draws and questionnaires over an approximately 2-month period. Blood samples from the prospective study were shipped frozen or at room temperature prior to DNA extraction.

The chain couples TRBV2 to TRBJ2-2; a stretch of 7 junction bases matches TRBD2. Material: PBMCs or T cells enriched from blood (not recorded which). The origin of this receptor is a man aged 25 to 40 who had recovered from COVID-19. The DNA sequence is TGTGCCAGCAGTGAAGATGGGCGGGGGTCGAACACCGGGGAGCTGTTTTTT. Its product reads: CASSEDGRGSNTGELFF.